This T cell receptor beta chain originates from a study of T cell changes during pregnancy in multiple sclerosis. The CDR3 is made up of 15 amino acids. Germline V gene data show CDR1 as SNHLY and CDR2 as FYNNEI. V shed 2 bases, J shed 6 bases, and the junction held 6 bases outside the gene matches. The data were produced by immunoSEQ multiplex PCR, yet TCRdb's version contains in-frame clones alone and is incomplete. Of tens of thousands of clones detected, roughly 92% appear once; the ten largest clones hold 2%. This chain joins TRBV2 and TRBJ2-2; 7 positions agree with TRBD2. Here the sequenced sample was peripheral blood, taken in the second trimester of pregnancy. This TCR came from a female donor with multiple sclerosis, enrolled in a pregnancy study. CDR3: CASSETPRESGELFF. CDR3 coding DNA: TGTGCCAGCAGTGAAACTCCGCGGGAGTCCGGGGAGCTGTTTTTT.